The 12 T cell receptor beta chains below all came from one sample that was sequenced in a study of blood T cells in healthy people across ages. Using a J-beta primer mix together with a sample-barcoded 5' primer, a second PCR was run for about 6 to 12 cycles. TCRdb itself ran the 5' RACE reads through MiXCR, one entry per CDR3 protein. The repertoire holds around 900,000 distinct CDR3 sequences, with 51% as singletons. Sequenced input: blood. All receptors derive from an older woman in good health.

This clonotype was counted between two and nine times. The rearrangement uses TRBV28 and TRBJ2-3; 8 positions agree with TRBD1. The CDR3 has 14 residues. V gave up 4 bases and J gave up 6 bases; unmatched junction bases: 6. Per the germline V gene, CDR1 is MDHEN and CDR2 is SYDVKM. CDR3 amino acids: CASSSDRGGDTQYF. As DNA, the CDR3 is TGTGCCAGCAGTTCCGACAGGGGTGGGGATACGCAGTATTTT.

The chain couples TRBV5-6 to TRBJ2-1, with 7 positions matching TRBD1. The CDR3 is made up of 15 amino acids. V gave up 2 bases and J gave up 0 bases; unmatched junction bases: 2. Germline V gene data show CDR1 as SGHDT and CDR2 as YYEEEE. The DNA for the CDR3 is TGTGCCAGCAGCTTTACAGGGGTCTCCTACAATGAGCAGTTCTTC. It is translated as CASSFTGVSYNEQFF.

The chain couples TRBV24-1 to TRBJ2-2; D possibly uses TRBD1 or TRBD2 (5 bases each). The CDR3 runs to 16 residues. CDR1 and CDR2 (germline): KGHDR, SFDVKD. V lost 1 base and J 5 bases, leaving 13 bases between the germline ends. CDR3 coding DNA: TGTGCCACCAGTGATTTCCGGGGACCGGGGACCGGGGAGCTGTTTTTT. Protein sequence: CATSDFRGPGTGELFF.

This rearrangement joins TRBV12-3 or TRBV12-4 to TRBJ2-6; no firm D call. The V end was cut by 4 bases, the J end by 0 bases, with 16 bases between. The CDR3 runs 18 residues. CDR3 residues: CASSYDLVLSSGANVLTF. The CDR3 DNA sequence: TGTGCCAGCAGTTATGATCTGGTACTGAGCTCTGGGGCCAACGTCCTGACTTTC.

The chain is built from TRBV29-1 and TRBJ1-2; D is ambiguous. This CDR3 is built from 14 residues. The V end lost 1 base, the J end lost 0 bases, and 9 bases lay between the germline ends. Germline CDR1 reads SQVTM; CDR2 reads ANQGSEA. The CDR3 DNA follows: TGCAGCGTTGAAGGATGGAAAGCTAACTATGGCTACACCTTC. This translates into CSVEGWKANYGYTF. Complete variable domain (other parts from reference TRBV29-1 and TRBJ1-2): SAVISQKPSRDICQRGTSLTIQCQVDSQVTMMFWYRQQPGQSLTLIATANQGSEATYESGFVIDKFPISRPNLTFSTLTVSNMSPEDSSIYLCSVEGWKANYGYTFGSGTRLTVV.

This clonotype turned up a few times. The chain carries TRBV7-2 and TRBJ1-2; D gene uncertain. Trimming cost V 5 bases and J 7 bases, with 20 bases left between them. The CDR3 sequence is 15 residues long. Germline V gene data show CDR1 as SGHTA and CDR2 as FQGNSA. In DNA, the CDR3 is TGTGCCAGCAGCCCAGAAACCAGACGGGGAGGTGGCTACACCTTC. Translation gives CASSPETRRGGGYTF.

The chain is built from TRBV7-2 and TRBJ2-3; D gene ambiguous. CDR1 SGHTA and CDR2 FQGNSA come from the germline V gene. The V end was cut by 6 bases, the J end by 3 bases, with 22 bases between. CDR3 length equals 17 residues. The DNA for the CDR3 is TGTGCCAGCAGTCGGTTCCTCAGCCACCTGGGTACAGATACGCAGTATTTT. Encoded protein: CASSRFLSHLGTDTQYF.

This clonotype has a single count. The V gene is TRBV5-8, the J gene TRBJ2-3; the D is unclear. The V gene lost 2 bases and the J gene lost 8 bases, with 18 bases spanning the gap. The CDR3 is 15 residues long. Per the germline V gene, CDR1 is SGHTS and CDR2 is YDEGEE. The CDR3 sequence is CASSFTQGTFGTQYF. CDR3 coding DNA: TGTGCCAGCAGCTTTACACAAGGCACCTTCGGTACGCAGTATTTT.

This chain joins TRBV24-1 and TRBJ2-3; D perhaps matches TRBD1 (6 bases). Germline V gene data show CDR1 as KGHDR and CDR2 as SFDVKD. The CDR3 covers 12 residues. Trimming shortened V by 9 bases and J by 6 bases, and 12 bases separated the two germline ends. CDR3 nucleotide sequence: TGTGCCACCCGCGGACAGACGGATACGCAGTATTTT. Residues: CATRGQTDTQYF.

V and J are TRBV12-3 or TRBV12-4 and TRBJ2-1; D not resolved. This CDR3 region has 13 residues. Trimming removed 3 bases from V and 10 bases from J, with 13 bases in between. DNA of the CDR3: TGTGCCAGCAGTTTTCAGGTAACCTACGAGCAGTTCTTC. Amino acids: CASSFQVTYEQFF.

The chain joins TRBV18 to TRBJ2-7; 7 positions match TRBD2. This CDR3 is built from 13 residues. J lost 6 bases, V lost 3 bases, and 5 bases had no gene match. Germline CDR1 KGHSH, CDR2 LQKENI. The CDR3 is CASSPLSGGEQYF. In DNA form, the CDR3 reads TGTGCCAGCTCACCCCTATCGGGGGGCGAGCAGTACTTC.

Only a few counts were recorded for this clonotype. The chain couples TRBV14 to TRBJ2-7; the D is unclear. V shed 1 base and J shed 1 base, with 8 bases lying between them. Germline CDR1 is SGHDN and CDR2 is FVKESK. This CDR3 is 14 amino acids long. The CDR3 nucleotides read TGTGCCAGCAGCCAAGGGGTGGGGTCCTACGAGCAGTACTTC. This gives the protein CASSQGVGSYEQYF.